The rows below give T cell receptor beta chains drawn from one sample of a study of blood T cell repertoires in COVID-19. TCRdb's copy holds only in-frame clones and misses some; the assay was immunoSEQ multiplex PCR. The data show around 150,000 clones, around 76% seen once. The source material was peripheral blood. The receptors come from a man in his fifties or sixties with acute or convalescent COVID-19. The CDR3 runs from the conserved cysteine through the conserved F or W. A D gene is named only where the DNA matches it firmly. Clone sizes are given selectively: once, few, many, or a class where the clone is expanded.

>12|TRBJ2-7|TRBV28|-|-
TGTGCCAGCAGGCTAGGGGAATACGAGCAGTACTTC
CASRLGEYEQYF
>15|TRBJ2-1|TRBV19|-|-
TGTGCCAGTAGTATACAGCTAGGGGGGGGTTATGAGCAGTTCTTC
CASSIQLGGGYEQFF
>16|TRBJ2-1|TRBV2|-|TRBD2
TGTGCCAGCAGCGCCACTTTAGCGGGAGCCGACAATGAGCAGTTCTTC
CASSATLAGADNEQFF
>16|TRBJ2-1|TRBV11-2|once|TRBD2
TGTGCCAGCAAGGCACTAGCGGGGAAACTCTACAATGAGCAGTTCTTC
CASKALAGKLYNEQFF
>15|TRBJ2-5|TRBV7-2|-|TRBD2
TGTGCCAGCAGCTTGACTAGCGGGTTCCAAGAGACCCAGTACTTC
CASSLTSGFQETQYF
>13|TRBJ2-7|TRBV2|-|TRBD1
TGTGCCAGCGGGGCGGACAGGACTTACGAGCAGTACTTC
CASGADRTYEQYF
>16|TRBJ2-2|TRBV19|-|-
TGTGCCAGTAGTATGACTCCTCAGGGGGGCACCGGGGAGCTGTTTTTT
CASSMTPQGGTGELFF
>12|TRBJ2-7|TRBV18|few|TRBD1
TGTGCCAGCTCACCGACAGGGTTCGAGCAGTACTTC
CASSPTGFEQYF
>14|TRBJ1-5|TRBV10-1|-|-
TGCGCCAGCAGTGACAGCGGGGTGGATCAGCCCCAGCATTTT
CASSDSGVDQPQHF
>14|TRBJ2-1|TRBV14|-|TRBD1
TGTGCCAGCAGCCATAGACAGGGTGGCAATGAGCAGTTCTTC
CASSHRQGGNEQFF
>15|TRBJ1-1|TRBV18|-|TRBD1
TGTGCCAGCTCACCACCGCTAGCAGGGGGCACTGAAGCTTTCTTT
CASSPPLAGGTEAFF
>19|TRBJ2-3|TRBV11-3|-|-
TGTGCCAGCAGCTTTACTTTAAGGTCTCACTTACCTTTCAGGGATACGCAGTATTTT
CASSFTLRSHLPFRDTQYF
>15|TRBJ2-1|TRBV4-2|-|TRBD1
TGTGCCAGCAACGTAGGGACAGGGGGCCGAAATGAGCAGTTCTTC
CASNVGTGGRNEQFF
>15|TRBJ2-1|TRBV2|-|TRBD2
TGTGCCAGCAGCGTTTCTGCGGGAGGGCCGAATGAGCAGTTCTTC
CASSVSAGGPNEQFF
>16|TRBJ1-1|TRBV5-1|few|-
TGCGCCAGCAGCTTGGCGGGAGGGAGCATGAACACTGAAGCTTTCTTT
CASSLAGGSMNTEAFF
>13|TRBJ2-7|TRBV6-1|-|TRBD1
TGTGCCAGCAGTGAGGGACAGGTTTACGAGCAGTACTTC
CASSEGQVYEQYF
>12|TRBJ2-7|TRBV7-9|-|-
TGTGCCAGCAGCCAAACAGGGCGAGAGCAGTACTTC
CASSQTGREQYF
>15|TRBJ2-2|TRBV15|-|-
TGTGCCACCAGCAGAGGACACTTGAACACCGGGGAGCTGTTTTTT
CATSRGHLNTGELFF
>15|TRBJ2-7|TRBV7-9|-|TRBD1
TGTGCCAGCAGCTTCAACCGGGACAGACCCTACGAGCAGTACTTC
CASSFNRDRPYEQYF
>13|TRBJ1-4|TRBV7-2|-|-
TGTGCCAGCAGCACGACCCCGGGGGAAAAACTGTTTTTT
CASSTTPGEKLFF
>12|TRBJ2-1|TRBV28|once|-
TGTGCCACCGTGGACAGTTACAATGAGCAGTTCTTC
CATVDSYNEQFF
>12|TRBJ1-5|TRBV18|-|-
TGTGCCAGCTCACCTTACAATCAGCCCCAGCATTTT
CASSPYNQPQHF